This TCR beta chain was sequenced in a study of cytomegalovirus exposure and HLA in healthy donors. There are a few counts of this clone. Germline assignment: CDR1 SGDLS and CDR2 YYNGEE. Trimming pared 0 bases from V and 6 bases from J, leaving 16 bases between. The CDR3 is 15 residues long. Primers for the PCR totalled 60 Vbeta and 13 Jbeta. Profiling relied on immunoSEQ multiplex PCR, and the TCRdb table lists in-frame clones only, not all of them. The profile shows roughly 200,000 clones, under 9.5% of them singletons. V and J are TRBV9 and TRBJ2-7; possibly TRBD2 for D (5 bases). Sequences were obtained from PBMCs. This receptor was identified in a woman under 40 in good health and CMV-seropositive. CDR3 sequence (DNA): TGTGCCAGCAGCGTAGGCTGGGCGGGTGAAGGCGAGCAGTACTTC. As protein: CASSVGWAGEGEQYF.